The clone carrying this T cell receptor beta chain was counted many times. Both TCR beta VDJ combination and CDR3 sequence profiling were carried out. Genomic DNA was the template for this profiling. TCRdb re-derived calls from the reads in MiXCR, one entry per CDR3 protein. The sample consists of 60,000 to 75,000 distinct CDR3 sequences, over 45% of them appearing once. The data were taken from a study of CD8+CD57+ T cells in acquired aplastic anemia. Overall study: Roughly 3.2 ug was the average amount of DNA from sorted CD4+ and CD8+ cells. Roughly 11 million reads, on average, were obtained for CD4+ cells from healthy donors.

V trimming: 5 bases; J trimming: 0 bases; junction bases outside the gene matches: 13. Germline V gene sequence: CDR1 DFQATT, CDR2 SNEGSKA (reference sequence). The CDR3 contains 17 residues. This clonotype originated in a human donor in good health, serving as a control. The sample consisted of sorted CD4+, CD8+, or CD8+CD57+ T cells (not recorded which) from PBMCs. The V and J genes are TRBV20-1 and TRBJ2-7; 10 bases line up with TRBD1. The CDR3 loop is CSAYYDRGPDPSYEQYF. Written as DNA, the CDR3 is TGCAGTGCTTACTACGACAGGGGGCCAGATCCCTCCTACGAGCAGTACTTC.